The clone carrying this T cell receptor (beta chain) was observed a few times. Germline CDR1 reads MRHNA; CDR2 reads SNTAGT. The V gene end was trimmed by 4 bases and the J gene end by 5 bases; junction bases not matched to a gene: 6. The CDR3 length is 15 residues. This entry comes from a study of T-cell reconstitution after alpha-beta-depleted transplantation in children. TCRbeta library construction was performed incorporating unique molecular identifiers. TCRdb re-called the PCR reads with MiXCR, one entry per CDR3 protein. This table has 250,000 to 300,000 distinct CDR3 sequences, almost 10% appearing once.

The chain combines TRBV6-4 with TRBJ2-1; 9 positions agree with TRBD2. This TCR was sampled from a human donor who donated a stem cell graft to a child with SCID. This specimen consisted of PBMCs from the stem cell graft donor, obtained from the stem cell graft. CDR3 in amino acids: CASSVFLAGNNEQFF. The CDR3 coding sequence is TGTGCCAGCAGTGTATTCCTAGCGGGGAACAATGAGCAGTTCTTC.